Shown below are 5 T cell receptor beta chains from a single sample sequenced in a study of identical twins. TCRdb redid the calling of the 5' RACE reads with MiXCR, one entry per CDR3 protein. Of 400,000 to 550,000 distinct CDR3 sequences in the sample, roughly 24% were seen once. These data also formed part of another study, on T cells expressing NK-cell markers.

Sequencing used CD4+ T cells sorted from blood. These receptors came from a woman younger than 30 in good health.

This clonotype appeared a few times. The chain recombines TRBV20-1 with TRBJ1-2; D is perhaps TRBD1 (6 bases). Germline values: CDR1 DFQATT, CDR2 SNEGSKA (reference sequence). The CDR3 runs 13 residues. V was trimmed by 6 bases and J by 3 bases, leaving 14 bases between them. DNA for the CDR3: TGCAGTGCCGAGTCGCAGGGGTACTATGGCTACACCTTC. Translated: CSAESQGYYGYTF.

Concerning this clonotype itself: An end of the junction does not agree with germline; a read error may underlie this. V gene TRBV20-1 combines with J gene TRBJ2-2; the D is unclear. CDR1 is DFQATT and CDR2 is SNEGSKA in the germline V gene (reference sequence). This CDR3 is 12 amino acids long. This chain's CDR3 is CSARKNAGELFF. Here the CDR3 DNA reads TGCAGTGCTAGAAAGAACGCCGGGGAGCTGTTTTTT.

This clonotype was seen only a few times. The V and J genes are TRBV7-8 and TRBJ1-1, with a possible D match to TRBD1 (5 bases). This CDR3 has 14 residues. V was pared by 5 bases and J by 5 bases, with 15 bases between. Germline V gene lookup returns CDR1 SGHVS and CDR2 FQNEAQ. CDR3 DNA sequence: TGTGCCAGCAGCACTTACCACGGGGCGACTGAAGCTTTCTTT. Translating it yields CASSTYHGATEAFF.

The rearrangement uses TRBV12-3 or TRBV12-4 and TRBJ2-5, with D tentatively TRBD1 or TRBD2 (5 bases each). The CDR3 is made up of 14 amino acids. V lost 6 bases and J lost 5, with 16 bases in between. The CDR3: CASSPWDAGETQYF. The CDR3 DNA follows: TGTGCCAGCAGCCCATGGGACGCTGGGGAGACCCAGTACTTC.

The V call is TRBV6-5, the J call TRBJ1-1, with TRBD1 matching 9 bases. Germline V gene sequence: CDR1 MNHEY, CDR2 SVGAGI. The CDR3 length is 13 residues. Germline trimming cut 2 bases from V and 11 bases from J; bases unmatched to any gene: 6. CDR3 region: CASSYLRTGAAFF. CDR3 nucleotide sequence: TGTGCCAGCAGTTACCTCCGGACAGGGGCCGCTTTCTTT.